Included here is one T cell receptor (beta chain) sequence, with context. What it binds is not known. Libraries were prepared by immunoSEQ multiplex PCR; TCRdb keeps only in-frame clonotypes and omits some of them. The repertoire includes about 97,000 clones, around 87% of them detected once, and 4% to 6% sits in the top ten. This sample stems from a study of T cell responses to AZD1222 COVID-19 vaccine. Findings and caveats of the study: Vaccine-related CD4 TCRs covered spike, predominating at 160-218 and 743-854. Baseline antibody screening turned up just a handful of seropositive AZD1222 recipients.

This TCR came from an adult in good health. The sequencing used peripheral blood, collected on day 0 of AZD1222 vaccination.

The CDR3 here is CATRQGPETQYF. CDR3 DNA: TGTGCCACTAGACAGGGCCCGGAGACCCAGTACTTC. This chain joins TRBV19 and TRBJ2-5; 7 nucleotides match TRBD1. Germline trimming cut 10 bases from V and 5 bases from J; bases unmatched to any gene: 7. There are 12 residues in the CDR3. Germline CDR1 is LNHDA and CDR2 is SQIVND (reference sequence).